This T cell receptor (beta chain) derives from a study of cytomegalovirus exposure and HLA in healthy donors. As for the donors, each was a healthy bone marrow donor. In its sample, this clone was seen a few times. Its antigen is undetermined. The PCR was carried out with 60 Vbeta primers and 13 Jbeta primers. Repertoires were generated with immunoSEQ multiplex PCR, while TCRdb's copy carries only in-frame clones and drops some. The profile shows some 180,000 clones, about three quarters of them singletons. Looked up from germline, CDR1 is SGHAT and CDR2 is FQNNGV. With 5 bases clipped from V and 8 bases from J, the junction kept 10 bases outside the gene matches. The CDR3 loop spans 14 amino acids. General observations from the study: The study designated roughly 150 TCR beta chains cytomegalovirus-associated. Earlier analysis found most TCR beta V segments productive about 87% or about 30% of the time.

The chain links TRBV11-2 to TRBJ1-2; 8 bases line up with TRBD1. Specimen: PBMCs. This sequence was found in a man aged 18 to 30 in good health and CMV-seronegative. For the CDR3, the DNA is TGTGCCAGCAGCGTTAGCCAGGGGGCAGGCGGCTACACCTTC. Protein sequence: CASSVSQGAGGYTF.